This is a list of T cell receptor beta chains from one sample in a study of cytomegalovirus exposure and HLA in healthy donors. TCRdb keeps only in-frame clones here, not all; method: immunoSEQ multiplex PCR. The repertoire holds under 200,000 clones, with approximately 81% as singletons. Sequencing was performed on PBMCs. These receptors were obtained from a man between 18 and 35 years old in good health and CMV-seronegative. The CDR3 runs from the conserved cysteine through the conserved F or W. Fields, in order: V gene, CDR3 protein.

v_gene: TRBV4-3; CDR3aa: CASSQDRGVEKLFF
v_gene: TRBV5-4; CDR3aa: CASSLGAGSWINNEQFF
v_gene: TRBV7-9; CDR3aa: CASSRNRDYGYTF
v_gene: TRBV11-1; CDR3aa: CASTHRSNTEAFF
v_gene: TRBV29-1; CDR3aa: CSVLWDSHYEQYF
v_gene: TRBV7-2; CDR3aa: CASSLAGAVSTDTQYF
v_gene: TRBV5-6; CDR3aa: CASSLTSKEQYF
v_gene: TRBV7-2; CDR3aa: CASSSRTQNNEQFF
v_gene: TRBV5-1; CDR3aa: CASSFSVRTSTDTQYF
v_gene: TRBV6-5; CDR3aa: CASRDRVPSPLHF
v_gene: TRBV5-1; CDR3aa: CASGGQSSTDAQYF